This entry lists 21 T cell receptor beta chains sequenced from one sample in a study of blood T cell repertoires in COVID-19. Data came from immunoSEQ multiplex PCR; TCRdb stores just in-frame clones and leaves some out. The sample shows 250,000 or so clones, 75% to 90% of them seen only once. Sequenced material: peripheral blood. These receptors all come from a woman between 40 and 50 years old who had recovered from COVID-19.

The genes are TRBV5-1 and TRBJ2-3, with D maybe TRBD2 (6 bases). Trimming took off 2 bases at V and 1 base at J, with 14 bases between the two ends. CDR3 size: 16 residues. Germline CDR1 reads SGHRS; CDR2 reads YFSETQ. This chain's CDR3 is CASSFTTSPGTDTQYF. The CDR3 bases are TGCGCCAGCAGCTTCACCACTAGCCCGGGCACAGATACGCAGTATTTT.

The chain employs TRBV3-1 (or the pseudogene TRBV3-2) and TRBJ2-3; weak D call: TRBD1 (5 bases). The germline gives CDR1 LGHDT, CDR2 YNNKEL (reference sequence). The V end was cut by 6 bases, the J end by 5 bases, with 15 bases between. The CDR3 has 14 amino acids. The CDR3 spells CASSPKIQGDTQYF. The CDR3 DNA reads TGTGCCAGCAGTCCAAAAATCCAGGGAGATACGCAGTATTTT.

This chain's CDR3 is CASSPGLATEGNTIYF. DNA of the CDR3: TGTGCCAGCTCACCCGGGTTGGCGACAGAAGGAAACACCATATATTTT. This rearrangement joins TRBV18 to TRBJ1-3; tentative D call: TRBD1 (5 bases). This CDR3 region has 16 residues. Trimming left V 3 bases short and J 4 bases short, with 16 bases between. Germline assignment: CDR1 KGHSH and CDR2 LQKENI.

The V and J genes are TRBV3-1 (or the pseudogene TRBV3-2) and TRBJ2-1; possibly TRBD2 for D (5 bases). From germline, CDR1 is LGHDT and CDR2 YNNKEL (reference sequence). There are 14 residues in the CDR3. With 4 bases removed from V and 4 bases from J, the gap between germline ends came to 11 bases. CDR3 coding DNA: TGTGCCAGCAGCCCGGACTTCCTATACAATGAGCAGTTCTTC. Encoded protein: CASSPDFLYNEQFF.

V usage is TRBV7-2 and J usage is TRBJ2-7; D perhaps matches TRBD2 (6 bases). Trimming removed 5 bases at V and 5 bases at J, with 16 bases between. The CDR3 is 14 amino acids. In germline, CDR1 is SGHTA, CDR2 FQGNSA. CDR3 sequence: CASSRGAAENEQYF. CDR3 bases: TGTGCCAGCAGCCGCGGGGCAGCTGAAAACGAGCAGTACTTC.

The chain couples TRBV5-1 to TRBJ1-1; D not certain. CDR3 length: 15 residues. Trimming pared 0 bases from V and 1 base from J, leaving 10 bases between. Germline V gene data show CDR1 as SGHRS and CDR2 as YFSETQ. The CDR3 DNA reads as TGCGCCAGCAGCTTGGTTACATTTGGGAACACTGAAGCTTTCTTT. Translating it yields CASSLVTFGNTEAFF.

CDR3 in DNA: TGTGCCAGCTCACCCCTAGCGGGGGGCTACAATGAGCAGTTCTTC. Protein product: CASSPLAGGYNEQFF. This sequence joins TRBV18 and TRBJ2-1; 11 bases line up with TRBD2. The trim removed 3 bases at V and 3 bases at J, leaving 1 base unmatched. Per the germline V gene, CDR1 is KGHSH and CDR2 is LQKENI. The CDR3 spans 15 residues. Full variable domain (missing parts from reference TRBV18 and TRBJ2-1): NAGVMQNPRHLVRRRGQEARLRCSPMKGHSHVYWYRQLPEEGLKFMVYLQKENIIDESGMPKERFSAEFPKEGPSILRIQQVVRGDSAAYFCASSPLAGGYNEQFFGPGTRLTVL.

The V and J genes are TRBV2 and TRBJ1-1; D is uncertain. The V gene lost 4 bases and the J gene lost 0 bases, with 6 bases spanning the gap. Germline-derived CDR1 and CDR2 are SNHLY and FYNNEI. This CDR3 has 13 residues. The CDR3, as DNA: TGTGCCAGCAGTGTAACAGTGAACACTGAAGCTTTCTTT. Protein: CASSVTVNTEAFF.

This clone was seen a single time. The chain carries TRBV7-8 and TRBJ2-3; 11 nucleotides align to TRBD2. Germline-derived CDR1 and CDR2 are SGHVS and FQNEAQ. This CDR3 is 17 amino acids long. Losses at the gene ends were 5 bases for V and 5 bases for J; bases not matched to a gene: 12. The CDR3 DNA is TGTGCCAGCAGCACCGCGTTAGCGGGGGGGACTCGAGATACGCAGTATTTT. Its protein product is CASSTALAGGTRDTQYF.

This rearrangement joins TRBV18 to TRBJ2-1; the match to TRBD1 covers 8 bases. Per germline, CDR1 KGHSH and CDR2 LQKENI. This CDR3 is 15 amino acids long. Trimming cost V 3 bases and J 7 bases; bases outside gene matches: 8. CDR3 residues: CASSPPGQVKNEQFF. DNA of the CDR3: TGTGCCAGCTCACCCCCGGGACAGGTGAAAAATGAGCAGTTCTTC.

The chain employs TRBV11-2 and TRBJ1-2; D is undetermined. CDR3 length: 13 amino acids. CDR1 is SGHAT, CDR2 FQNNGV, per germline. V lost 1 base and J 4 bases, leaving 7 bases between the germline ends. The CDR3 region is CASSLAQLYGYTF. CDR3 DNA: TGTGCCAGCAGCTTAGCACAGCTCTATGGCTACACCTTC.

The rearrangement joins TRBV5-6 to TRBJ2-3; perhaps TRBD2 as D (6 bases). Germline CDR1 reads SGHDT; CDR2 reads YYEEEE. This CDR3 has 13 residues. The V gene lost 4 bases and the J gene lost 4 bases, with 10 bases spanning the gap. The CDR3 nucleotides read TGTGCCAGCAGCGGCCGGGGGTCAGATACGCAGTATTTT. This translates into CASSGRGSDTQYF.

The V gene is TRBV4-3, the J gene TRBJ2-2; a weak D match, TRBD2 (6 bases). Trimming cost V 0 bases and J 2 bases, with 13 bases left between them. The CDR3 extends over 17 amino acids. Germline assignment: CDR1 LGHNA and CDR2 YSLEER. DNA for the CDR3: TGCGCCAGCAGCCAAGATTGGGGGACTGTAAACACCGGGGAGCTGTTTTTT. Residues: CASSQDWGTVNTGELFF.

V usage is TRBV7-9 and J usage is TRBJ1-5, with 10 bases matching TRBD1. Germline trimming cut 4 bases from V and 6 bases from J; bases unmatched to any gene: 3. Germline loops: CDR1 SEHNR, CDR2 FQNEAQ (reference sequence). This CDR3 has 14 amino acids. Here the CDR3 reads CASSSTGGGQPQHF. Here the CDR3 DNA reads TGTGCCAGCAGCTCGACAGGGGGCGGTCAGCCCCAGCATTTT.

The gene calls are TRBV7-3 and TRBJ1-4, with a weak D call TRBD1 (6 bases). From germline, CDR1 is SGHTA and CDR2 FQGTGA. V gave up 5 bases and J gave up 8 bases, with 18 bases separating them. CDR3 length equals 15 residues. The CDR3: CASSPAGGSGEKLFF. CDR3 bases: TGTGCCAGCAGCCCAGCGGGGGGCTCTGGGGAAAAACTGTTTTTT.

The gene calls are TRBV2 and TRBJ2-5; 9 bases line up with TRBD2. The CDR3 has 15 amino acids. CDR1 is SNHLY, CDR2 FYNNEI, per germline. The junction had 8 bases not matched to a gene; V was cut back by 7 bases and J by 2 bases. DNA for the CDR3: TGTGCCAGCATCTTACCAGCGGGGGGACAAGAGACCCAGTACTTC. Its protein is CASILPAGGQETQYF.

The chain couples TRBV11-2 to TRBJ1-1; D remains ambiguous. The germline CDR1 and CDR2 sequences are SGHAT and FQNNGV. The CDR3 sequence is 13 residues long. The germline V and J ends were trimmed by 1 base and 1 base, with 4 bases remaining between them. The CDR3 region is CASSLGENTEAFF. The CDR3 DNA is TGTGCCAGCAGCTTAGGAGAGAACACTGAAGCTTTCTTT.

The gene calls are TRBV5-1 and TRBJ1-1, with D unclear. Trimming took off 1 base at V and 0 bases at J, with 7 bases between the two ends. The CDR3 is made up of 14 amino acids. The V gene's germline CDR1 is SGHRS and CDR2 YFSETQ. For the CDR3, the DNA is TGCGCCAGCAGCTTGTCAGGTCTGAACACTGAAGCTTTCTTT. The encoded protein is CASSLSGLNTEAFF. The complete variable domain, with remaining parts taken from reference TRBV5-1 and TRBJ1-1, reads KAGVTQTPRYLIKTRGQQVTLSCSPISGHRSVSWYQQTPGQGLQFLFEYFSETQRNKGNFPGRFSGRQFSNSRSEMNVSTLELGDSALYLCASSLSGLNTEAFFGQGTRLTVV.

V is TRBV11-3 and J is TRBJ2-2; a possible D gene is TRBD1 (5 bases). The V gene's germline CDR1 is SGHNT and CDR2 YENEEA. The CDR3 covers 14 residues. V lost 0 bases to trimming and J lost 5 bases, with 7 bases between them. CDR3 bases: TGTGCCAGCAGCTTAGAGGCAGGGACCGGGGAGCTGTTTTTT. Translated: CASSLEAGTGELFF.

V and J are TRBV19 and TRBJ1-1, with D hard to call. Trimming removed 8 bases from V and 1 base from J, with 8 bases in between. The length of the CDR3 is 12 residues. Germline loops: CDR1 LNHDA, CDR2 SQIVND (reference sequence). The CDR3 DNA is TGTGCCAGTTCTAACAGGAACACTGAAGCTTTCTTT. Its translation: CASSNRNTEAFF.

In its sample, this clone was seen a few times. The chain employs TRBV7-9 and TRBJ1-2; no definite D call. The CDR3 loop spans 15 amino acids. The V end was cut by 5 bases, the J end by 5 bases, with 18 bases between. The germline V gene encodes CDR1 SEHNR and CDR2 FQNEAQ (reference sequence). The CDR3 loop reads CASSPPLDWRYGYTF. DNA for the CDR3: TGTGCCAGCAGCCCCCCACTTGATTGGAGATATGGCTACACCTTC.